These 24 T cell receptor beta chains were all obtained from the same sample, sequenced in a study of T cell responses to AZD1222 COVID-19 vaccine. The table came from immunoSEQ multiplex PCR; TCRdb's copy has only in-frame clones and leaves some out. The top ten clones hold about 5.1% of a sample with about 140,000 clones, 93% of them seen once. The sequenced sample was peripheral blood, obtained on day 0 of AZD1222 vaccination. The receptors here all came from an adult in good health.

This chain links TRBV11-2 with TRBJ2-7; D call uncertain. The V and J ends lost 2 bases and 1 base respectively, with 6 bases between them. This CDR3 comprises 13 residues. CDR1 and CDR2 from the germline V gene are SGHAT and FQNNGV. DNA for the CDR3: TGTGCCAGCAGCTTATCTCTGTCCTACGAGCAGTACTTC. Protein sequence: CASSLSLSYEQYF.

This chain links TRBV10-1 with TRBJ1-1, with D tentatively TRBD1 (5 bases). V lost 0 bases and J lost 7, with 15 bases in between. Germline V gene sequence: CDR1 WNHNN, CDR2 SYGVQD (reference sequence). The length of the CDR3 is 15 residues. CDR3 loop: CASSESGTGVGEAFF. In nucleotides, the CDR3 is TGCGCCAGCAGTGAGTCAGGGACGGGGGTAGGTGAAGCTTTCTTT.

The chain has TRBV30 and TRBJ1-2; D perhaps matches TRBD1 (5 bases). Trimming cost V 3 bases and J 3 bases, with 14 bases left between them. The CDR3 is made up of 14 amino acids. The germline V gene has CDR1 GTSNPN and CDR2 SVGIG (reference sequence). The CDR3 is CAWRLKGKYYGYTF. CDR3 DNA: TGTGCCTGGAGGTTGAAGGGGAAATACTATGGCTACACCTTC.

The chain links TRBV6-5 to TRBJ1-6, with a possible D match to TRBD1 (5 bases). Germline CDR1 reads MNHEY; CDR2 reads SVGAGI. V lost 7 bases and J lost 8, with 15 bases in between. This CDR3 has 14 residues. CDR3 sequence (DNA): TGTGCCAGCACCCGGGACCGTCTTTATTCACCCCTCCACTTT. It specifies CASTRDRLYSPLHF.

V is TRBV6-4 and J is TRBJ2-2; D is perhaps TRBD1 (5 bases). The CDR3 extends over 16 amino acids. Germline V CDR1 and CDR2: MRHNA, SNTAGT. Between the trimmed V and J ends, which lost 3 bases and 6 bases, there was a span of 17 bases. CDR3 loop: CASSDHGHRRAGELFF. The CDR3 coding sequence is TGTGCCAGCAGTGATCACGGACATAGAAGGGCCGGGGAGCTGTTTTTT.

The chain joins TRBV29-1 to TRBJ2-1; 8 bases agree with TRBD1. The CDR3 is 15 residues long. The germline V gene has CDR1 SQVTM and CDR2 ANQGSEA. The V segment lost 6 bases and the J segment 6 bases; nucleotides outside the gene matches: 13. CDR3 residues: CSVGLELGQVNEQFF. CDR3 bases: TGCAGCGTCGGCCTGGAACTGGGACAGGTCAATGAGCAGTTCTTC.

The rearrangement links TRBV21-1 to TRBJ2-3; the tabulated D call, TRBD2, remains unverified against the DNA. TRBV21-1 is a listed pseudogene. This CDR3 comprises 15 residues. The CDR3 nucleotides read TGTGCCAGCAGCAAAGTCGGGAGGACCACAGATACGCAGTATTTT. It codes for CASSKVGRTTDTQYF.

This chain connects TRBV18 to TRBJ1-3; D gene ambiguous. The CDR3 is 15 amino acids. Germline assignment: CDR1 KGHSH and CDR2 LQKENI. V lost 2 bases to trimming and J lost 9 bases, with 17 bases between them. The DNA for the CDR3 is TGTGCCAGCTCACCAGGGCAGCCTGAATTGGGCACCATATATTTT. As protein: CASSPGQPELGTIYF.

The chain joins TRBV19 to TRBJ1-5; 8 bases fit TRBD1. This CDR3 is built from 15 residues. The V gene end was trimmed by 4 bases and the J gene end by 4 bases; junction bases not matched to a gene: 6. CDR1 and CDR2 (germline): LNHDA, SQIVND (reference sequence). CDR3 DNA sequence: TGTGCCAGTAGTAGGGGACAGGTAGAGAATCAGCCCCAGCATTTT. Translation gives CASSRGQVENQPQHF.

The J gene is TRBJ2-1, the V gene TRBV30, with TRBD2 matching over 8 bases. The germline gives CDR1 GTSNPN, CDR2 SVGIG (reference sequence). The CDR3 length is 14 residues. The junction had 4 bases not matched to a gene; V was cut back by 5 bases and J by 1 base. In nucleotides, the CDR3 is TGTGCCTGGGCTAGCGGGCCTTCCTACAATGAGCAGTTCTTC. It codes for CAWASGPSYNEQFF.

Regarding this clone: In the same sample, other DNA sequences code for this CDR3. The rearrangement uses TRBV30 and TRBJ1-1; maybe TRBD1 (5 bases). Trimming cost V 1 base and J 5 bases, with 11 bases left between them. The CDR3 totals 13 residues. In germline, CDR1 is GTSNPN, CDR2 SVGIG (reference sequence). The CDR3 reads CAWSGRERTEAFF. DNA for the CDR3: TGTGCCTGGAGTGGCAGGGAGAGGACTGAAGCTTTCTTT.

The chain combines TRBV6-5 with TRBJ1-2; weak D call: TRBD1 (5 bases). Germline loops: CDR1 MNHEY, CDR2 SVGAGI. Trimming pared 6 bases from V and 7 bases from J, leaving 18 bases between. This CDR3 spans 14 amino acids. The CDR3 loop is CASRAIETVFGYTF. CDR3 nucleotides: TGTGCCAGCAGAGCAATAGAGACAGTCTTTGGCTACACCTTC.

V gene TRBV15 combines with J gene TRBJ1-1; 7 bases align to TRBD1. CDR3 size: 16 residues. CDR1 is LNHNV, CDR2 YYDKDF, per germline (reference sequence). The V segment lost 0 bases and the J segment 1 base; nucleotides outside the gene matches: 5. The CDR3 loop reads CATSRDQTGTNTEAFF. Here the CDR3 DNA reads TGTGCCACCAGCAGAGATCAGACAGGGACGAACACTGAAGCTTTCTTT.

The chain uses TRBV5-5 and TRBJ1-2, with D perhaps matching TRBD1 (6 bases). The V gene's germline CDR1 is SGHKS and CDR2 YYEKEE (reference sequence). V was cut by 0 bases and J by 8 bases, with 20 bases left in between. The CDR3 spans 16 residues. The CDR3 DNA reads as TGTGCCAGCAGCTTGGCCCTACAGGGACCTACGCGGGGCTACACCTTC. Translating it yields CASSLALQGPTRGYTF.

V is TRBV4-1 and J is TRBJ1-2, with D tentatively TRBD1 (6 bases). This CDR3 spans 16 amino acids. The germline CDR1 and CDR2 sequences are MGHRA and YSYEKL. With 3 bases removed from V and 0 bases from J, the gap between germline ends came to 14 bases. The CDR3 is CASSQSQGRANYGYTF. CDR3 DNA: TGCGCCAGCAGCCAGTCACAGGGACGGGCTAACTATGGCTACACCTTC.

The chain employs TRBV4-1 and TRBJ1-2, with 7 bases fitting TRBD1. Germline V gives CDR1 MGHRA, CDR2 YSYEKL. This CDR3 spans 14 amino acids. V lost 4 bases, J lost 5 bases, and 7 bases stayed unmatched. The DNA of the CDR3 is TGCGCCAGCAGCCCAATACAGGGGAAGTATGGCTACACCTTC. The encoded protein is CASSPIQGKYGYTF.

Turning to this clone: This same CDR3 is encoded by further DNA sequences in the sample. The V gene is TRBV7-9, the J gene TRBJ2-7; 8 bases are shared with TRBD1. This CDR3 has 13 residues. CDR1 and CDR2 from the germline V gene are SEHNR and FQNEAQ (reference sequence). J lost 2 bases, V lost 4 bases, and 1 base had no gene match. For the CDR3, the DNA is TGTGCCAGCAGCTGGGACAGGACCTACGAGCAGTACTTC. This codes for CASSWDRTYEQYF. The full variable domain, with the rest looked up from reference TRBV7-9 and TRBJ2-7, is DTGVSQNPRHKITKRGQNVTFRCDPISEHNRLYWYRQTLGQGPEFLTYFQNEAQLEKSRLLSDRFSAERPKGSFSTLEIQRTEQGDSAMYLCASSWDRTYEQYFGPGTRLTVT.

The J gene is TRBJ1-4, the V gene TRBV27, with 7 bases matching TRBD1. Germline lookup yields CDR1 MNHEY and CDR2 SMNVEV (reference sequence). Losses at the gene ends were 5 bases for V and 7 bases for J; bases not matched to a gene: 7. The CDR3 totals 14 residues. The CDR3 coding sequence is TGTGCCAGCAGTCCCGGACAGGAATCTGAAAAACTGTTTTTT. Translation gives CASSPGQESEKLFF.

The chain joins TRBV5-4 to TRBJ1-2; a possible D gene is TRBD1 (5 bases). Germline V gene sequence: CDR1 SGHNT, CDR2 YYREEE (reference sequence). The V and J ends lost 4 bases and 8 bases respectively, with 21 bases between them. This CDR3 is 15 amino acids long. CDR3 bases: TGTGCCAGCAGCACGGGACCGCCGGATTTTTTAGGCTACACCTTC. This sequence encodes CASSTGPPDFLGYTF.

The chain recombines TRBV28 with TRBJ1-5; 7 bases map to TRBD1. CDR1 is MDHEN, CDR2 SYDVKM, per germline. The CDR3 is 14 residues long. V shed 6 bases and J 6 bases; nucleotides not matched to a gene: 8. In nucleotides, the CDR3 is TGTGCCAGCAGCCCAGACAGGGAGGCTCAGCCCCAGCATTTT. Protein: CASSPDREAQPQHF.

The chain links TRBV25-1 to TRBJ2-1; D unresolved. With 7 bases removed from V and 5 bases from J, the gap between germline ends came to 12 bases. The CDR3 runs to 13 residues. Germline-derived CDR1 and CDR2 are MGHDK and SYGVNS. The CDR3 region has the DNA TGTGCCAGCATCGGAGACAACCACAATGAGCAGTTCTTC. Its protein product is CASIGDNHNEQFF.

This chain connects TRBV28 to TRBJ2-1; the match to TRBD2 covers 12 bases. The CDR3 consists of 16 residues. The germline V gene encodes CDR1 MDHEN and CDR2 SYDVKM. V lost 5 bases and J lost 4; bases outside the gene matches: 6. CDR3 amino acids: CASSRLAGALYNEQFF. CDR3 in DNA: TGTGCCAGCAGTCGACTAGCGGGAGCCCTATACAATGAGCAGTTCTTC.

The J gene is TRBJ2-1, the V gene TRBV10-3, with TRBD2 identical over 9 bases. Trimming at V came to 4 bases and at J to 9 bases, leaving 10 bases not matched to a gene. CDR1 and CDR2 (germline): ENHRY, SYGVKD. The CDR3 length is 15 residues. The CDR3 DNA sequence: TGTGCCATCAGTGGCTCGGCGGGAGGGCCCACTGAGCAGTTCTTC. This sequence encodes CAISGSAGGPTEQFF.

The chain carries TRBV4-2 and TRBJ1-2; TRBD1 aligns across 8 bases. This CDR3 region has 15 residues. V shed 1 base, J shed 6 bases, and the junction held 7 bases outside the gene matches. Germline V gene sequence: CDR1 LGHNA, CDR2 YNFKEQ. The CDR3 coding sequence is TGTGCCAGCAGCCAAGGATGGACAGGGTCGGATGGCTACACCTTC. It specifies CASSQGWTGSDGYTF.